This T cell receptor beta chain emerged from a study of metastatic and nonmetastatic thyroid tumors. The wider study: Comparative analysis of repertoires was undertaken across blood and tumor or nodule tissue obtained from malignant and benign thyroid patients.

As regards this clone: Its antigen is not known. Its ends do not fully match the called genes, so a read error is possible.

The CDR3 sequence is 12 residues long. Germline V gene sequence: CDR1 SGHDT, CDR2 YYEEEE. The entire patient cohort was treatment-naive prior to thyroid surgery. TCRdb re-clonotyped the PCR reads via MiXCR. Of some 15,000 clones in the sample, roughly 19% were seen once. Whole-study findings and limits: In blood and tumor, TCR beta diversity was reportedly significantly higher in malignant thyroid tumors than in benign nodules.

This chain links TRBV5-6 with TRBJ1-2; TRBD1 agrees at 7 bases. The source material was blood. The origin of this receptor is a female donor with papillary thyroid cancer or a benign thyroid nodule (not recorded which). Some clones in this sample may be carry-over from other donors' samples. CDR3: CASTQRLGGYNF. CDR3 sequence (DNA): TGTGCCAGCACCCAGCGGTTAGGGGGCTACAACTTC.